This TCR beta chain was sequenced for a study of blood T cell repertoires in COVID-19. The wider study: Sites across the United States, Italy and Spain contributed samples from acute and convalescent COVID-19. From T cells, B-cell-depleted T cells, or PBMCs came the material, which was cDNA or gDNA.

Germline lookup yields CDR1 SGHTS and CDR2 YDEGEE. Trimming cost V 5 bases and J 0 bases; bases outside gene matches: 10. This CDR3 comprises 19 residues. Generated by immunoSEQ multiplex PCR, the TCRdb table keeps only in-frame clones and is missing some. Of roughly 67,000 clones listed, 60% to 85% are singletons. Sequenced input: peripheral blood. V gene TRBV5-8 combines with J gene TRBJ2-1; TRBD2 agrees at 14 bases. The origin of this receptor is a human donor in a cohort sampled during active COVID-19. DNA of the CDR3: TGTGCCAGCAGATTCTCGGGACTAGCGGGAGTAAGCTCCTACAATGAGCAGTTCTTC. It specifies CASRFSGLAGVSSYNEQFF.